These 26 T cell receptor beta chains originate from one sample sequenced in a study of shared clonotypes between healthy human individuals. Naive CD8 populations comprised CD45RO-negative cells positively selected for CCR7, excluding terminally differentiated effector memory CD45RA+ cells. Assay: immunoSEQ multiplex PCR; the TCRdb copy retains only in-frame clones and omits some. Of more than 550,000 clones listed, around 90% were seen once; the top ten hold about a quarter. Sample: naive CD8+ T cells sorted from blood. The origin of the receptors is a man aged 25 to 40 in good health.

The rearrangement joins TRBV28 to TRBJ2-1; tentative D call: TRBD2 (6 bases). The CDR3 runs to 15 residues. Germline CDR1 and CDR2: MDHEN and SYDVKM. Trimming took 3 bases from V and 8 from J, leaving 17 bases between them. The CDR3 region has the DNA TGTGCCAGCAGTTTCGTCCGGGAGCTACCGGATGAGCAGTTCTTC. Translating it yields CASSFVRELPDEQFF.

CDR3 coding DNA: TGCGCCAGCAGCTTGGCACCTGCTAACTATGGCTACACCTTC. This sequence encodes CASSLAPANYGYTF. The V call is TRBV5-1, the J call TRBJ1-2, with no clear D. Trimming stripped 0 bases from V and 0 bases from J, with 6 bases between. The CDR3 is 14 residues long. Germline V gives CDR1 SGHRS, CDR2 YFSETQ. The variable domain in full, with the rest retrieved from reference TRBV5-1 and TRBJ1-2, is KAGVTQTPRYLIKTRGQQVTLSCSPISGHRSVSWYQQTPGQGLQFLFEYFSETQRNKGNFPGRFSGRQFSNSRSEMNVSTLELGDSALYLCASSLAPANYGYTFGSGTRLTVV.

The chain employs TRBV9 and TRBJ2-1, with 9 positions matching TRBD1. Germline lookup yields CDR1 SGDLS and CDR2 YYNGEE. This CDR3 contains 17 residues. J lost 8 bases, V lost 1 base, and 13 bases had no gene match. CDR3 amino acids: CASSVTLAGQGSHEQFF. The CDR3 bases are TGTGCCAGCAGCGTAACACTTGCGGGACAGGGTAGTCATGAGCAGTTCTTC.

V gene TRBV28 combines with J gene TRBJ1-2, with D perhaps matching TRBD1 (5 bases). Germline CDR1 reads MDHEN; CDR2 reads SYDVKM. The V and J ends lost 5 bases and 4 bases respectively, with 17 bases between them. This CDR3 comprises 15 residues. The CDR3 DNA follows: TGTGCCAGCAGTACGGCCTATGGGGACTTCTATGGCTACACCTTC. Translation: CASSTAYGDFYGYTF.

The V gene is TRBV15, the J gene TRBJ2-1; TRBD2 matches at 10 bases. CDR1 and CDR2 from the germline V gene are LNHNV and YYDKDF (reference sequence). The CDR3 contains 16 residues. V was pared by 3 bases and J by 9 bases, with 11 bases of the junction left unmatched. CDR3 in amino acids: CATSSPVVAGGSEQFF. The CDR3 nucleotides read TGTGCCACCAGCAGTCCCGTGGTAGCGGGAGGTAGTGAGCAGTTCTTC.

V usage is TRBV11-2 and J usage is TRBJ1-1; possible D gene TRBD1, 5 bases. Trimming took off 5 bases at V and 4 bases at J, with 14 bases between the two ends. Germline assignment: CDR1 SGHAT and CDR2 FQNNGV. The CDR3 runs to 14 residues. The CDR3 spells CASSPGGLSTEAFF. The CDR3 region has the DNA TGTGCCAGCAGCCCCGGGGGGTTAAGCACTGAAGCTTTCTTT. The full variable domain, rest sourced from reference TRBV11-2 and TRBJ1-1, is EAGVAQSPRYKIIEKRQSVAFWCNPISGHATLYWYQQILGQGPKLLIQFQNNGVVDDSQLPKDRFSAERLKGVDSTLKIQPAKLEDSAVYLCASSPGGLSTEAFFGQGTRLTVV.

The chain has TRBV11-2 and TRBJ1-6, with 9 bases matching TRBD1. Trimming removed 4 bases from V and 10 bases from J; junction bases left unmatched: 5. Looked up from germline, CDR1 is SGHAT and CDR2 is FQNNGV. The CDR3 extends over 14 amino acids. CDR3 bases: TGTGCCAGCAGCTCGGGACAGGGCTTATCACCCCTCCACTTT. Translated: CASSSGQGLSPLHF.

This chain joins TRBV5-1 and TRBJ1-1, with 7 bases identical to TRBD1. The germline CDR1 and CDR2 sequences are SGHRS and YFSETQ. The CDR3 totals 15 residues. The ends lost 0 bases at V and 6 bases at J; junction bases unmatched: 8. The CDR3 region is CASSLGDRVAPEAFF. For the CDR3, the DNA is TGCGCCAGCAGCTTGGGTGACAGGGTGGCACCTGAAGCTTTCTTT.

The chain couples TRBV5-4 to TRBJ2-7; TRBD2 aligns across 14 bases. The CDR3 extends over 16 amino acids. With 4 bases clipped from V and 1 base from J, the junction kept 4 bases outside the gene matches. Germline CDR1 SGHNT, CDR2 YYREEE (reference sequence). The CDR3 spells CASSKGLAGESYEQYF. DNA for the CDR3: TGTGCCAGCAGCAAGGGACTAGCGGGAGAGTCCTACGAGCAGTACTTC.

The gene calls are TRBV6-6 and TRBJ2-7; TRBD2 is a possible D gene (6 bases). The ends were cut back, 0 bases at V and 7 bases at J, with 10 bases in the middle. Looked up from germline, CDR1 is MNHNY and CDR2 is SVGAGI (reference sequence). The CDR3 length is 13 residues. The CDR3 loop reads CASSYSPGREQYF. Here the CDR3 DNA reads TGTGCCAGCAGTTACTCGCCAGGGAGGGAGCAGTACTTC.

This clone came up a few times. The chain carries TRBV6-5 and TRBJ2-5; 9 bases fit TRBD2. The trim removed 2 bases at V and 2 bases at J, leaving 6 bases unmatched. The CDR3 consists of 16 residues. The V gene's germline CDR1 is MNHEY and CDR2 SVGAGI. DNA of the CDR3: TGTGCCAGCAGTTACGCGACTAGCGGAGCTCAAGAGACCCAGTACTTC. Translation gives CASSYATSGAQETQYF.

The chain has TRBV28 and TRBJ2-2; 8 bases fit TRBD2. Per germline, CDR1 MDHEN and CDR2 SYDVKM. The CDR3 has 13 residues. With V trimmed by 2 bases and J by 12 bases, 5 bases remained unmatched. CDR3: CASSLREGLKLFF. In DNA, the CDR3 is TGTGCCAGCAGTTTACGGGAGGGACTGAAGCTGTTTTTT.

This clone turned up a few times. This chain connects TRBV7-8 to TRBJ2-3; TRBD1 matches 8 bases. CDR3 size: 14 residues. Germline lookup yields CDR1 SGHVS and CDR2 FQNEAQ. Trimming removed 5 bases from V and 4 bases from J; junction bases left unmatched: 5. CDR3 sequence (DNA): TGTGCCAGCAGCCTAGGACAGGGCCCAGATACGCAGTATTTT. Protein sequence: CASSLGQGPDTQYF. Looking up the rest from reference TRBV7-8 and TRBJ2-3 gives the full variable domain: GAGVSQSPRYKVAKRGQDVALRCDPISGHVSLFWYQQALGQGPEFLTYFQNEAQLDKSGLPSDRFFAERPEGSVSTLKIQRTQQEDSAVYLCASSLGQGPDTQYFGPGTRLTVL.

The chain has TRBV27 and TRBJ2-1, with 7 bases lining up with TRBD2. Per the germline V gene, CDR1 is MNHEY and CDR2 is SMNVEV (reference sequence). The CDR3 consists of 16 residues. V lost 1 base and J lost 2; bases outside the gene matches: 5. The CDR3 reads CASSLWASGTYNEQFF. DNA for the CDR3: TGTGCCAGCAGTTTATGGGCTAGCGGAACCTACAATGAGCAGTTCTTC.

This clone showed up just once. The CDR3 coding sequence is TGTGCCAGCAGTTTCCCGTCTGAGGGCGAAACCTACGAGCAGTACTTC. As protein: CASSFPSEGETYEQYF. The chain is built from TRBV28 and TRBJ2-7, with a weak D call TRBD2 (5 bases). V lost 3 bases, J lost 2 bases, and 17 bases lay in between. Germline loops: CDR1 MDHEN, CDR2 SYDVKM. This CDR3 has 16 residues. Full variable domain (outside the CDR3, taken from reference TRBV28 and TRBJ2-7): DVKVTQSSRYLVKRTGEKVFLECVQDMDHENMFWYRQDPGLGLRLIYFSYDVKMKEKGDIPEGYSVSREKKERFSLILESASTNQTSMYLCASSFPSEGETYEQYFGPGTRLTVT.

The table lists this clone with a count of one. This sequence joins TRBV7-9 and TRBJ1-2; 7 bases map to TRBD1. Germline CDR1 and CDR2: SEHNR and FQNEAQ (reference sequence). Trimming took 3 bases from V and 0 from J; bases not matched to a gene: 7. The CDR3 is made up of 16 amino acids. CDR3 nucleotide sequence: TGTGCCAGCAGCTTCAGTCAGGGGGAGGCTAACTATGGCTACACCTTC. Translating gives CASSFSQGEANYGYTF.

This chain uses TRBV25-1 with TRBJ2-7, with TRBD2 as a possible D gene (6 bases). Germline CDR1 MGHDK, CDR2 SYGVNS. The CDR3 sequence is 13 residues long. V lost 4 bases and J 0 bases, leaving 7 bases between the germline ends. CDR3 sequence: CASSGDFSYEQYF. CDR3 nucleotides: TGTGCCAGCAGTGGGGACTTCTCCTACGAGCAGTACTTC.

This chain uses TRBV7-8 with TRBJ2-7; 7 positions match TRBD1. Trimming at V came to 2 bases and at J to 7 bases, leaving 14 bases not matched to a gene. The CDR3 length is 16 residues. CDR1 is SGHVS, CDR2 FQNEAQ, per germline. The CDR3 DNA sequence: TGTGCCAGCAGCTTACCCACGACAGGGTTACGGGGTGAGCAGTACTTC. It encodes CASSLPTTGLRGEQYF.

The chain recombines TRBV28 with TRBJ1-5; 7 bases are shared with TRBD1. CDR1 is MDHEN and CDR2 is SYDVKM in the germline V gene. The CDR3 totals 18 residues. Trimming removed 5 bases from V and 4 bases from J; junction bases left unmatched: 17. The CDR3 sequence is CASSPQPGQPFLNQPQHF. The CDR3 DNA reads TGTGCCAGCAGTCCCCAACCGGGACAGCCCTTTCTAAATCAGCCCCAGCATTTT.

CDR3: CASSPYSNQPQHF. The CDR3 nucleotides are TGTGCCAGCAGCCCATATAGCAATCAGCCCCAGCATTTT. The chain couples TRBV5-8 to TRBJ1-5; no firm D call. Germline V gives CDR1 SGHTS, CDR2 YDEGEE. With 4 bases removed from V and 0 bases from J, the gap between germline ends came to 5 bases. CDR3 length: 13 residues.

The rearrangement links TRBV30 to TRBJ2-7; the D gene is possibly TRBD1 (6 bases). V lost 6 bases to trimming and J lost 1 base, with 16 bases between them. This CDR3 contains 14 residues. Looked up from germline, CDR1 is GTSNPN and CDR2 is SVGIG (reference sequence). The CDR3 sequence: CACKEGDLSYEQYF. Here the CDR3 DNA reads TGTGCCTGCAAAGAGGGGGACCTTTCCTACGAGCAGTACTTC. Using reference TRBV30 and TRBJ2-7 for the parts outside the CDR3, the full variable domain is SQTIHQWPATLVQPVGSPLSLECTVEGTSNPNLYWYRQAAGRGLQLLFYSVGIGQISSEVPQNLSASRPQDRQFILSSKKLLLSDSGFYLCACKEGDLSYEQYFGPGTRLTVT.

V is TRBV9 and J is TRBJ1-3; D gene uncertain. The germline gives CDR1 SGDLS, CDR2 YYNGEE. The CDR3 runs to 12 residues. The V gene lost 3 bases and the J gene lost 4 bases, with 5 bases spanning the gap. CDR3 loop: CASSGQGNTIYF. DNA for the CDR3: TGTGCCAGCAGCGGGCAGGGAAACACCATATATTTT.

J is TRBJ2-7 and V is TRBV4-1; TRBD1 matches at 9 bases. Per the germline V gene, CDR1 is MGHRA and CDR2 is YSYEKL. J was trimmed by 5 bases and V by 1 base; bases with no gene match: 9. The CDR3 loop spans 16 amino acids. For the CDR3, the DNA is TGCGCCAGCAGCCAAGTTCCGGGACAGGGTCCCCACGAGCAGTACTTC. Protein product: CASSQVPGQGPHEQYF.

The CDR3 loop reads CASSLRGLGYEQYF. CDR3 coding DNA: TGTGCCAGCAGTTTACGAGGGCTAGGGTACGAGCAGTACTTC. The rearrangement uses TRBV28 and TRBJ2-7, with D possibly matching TRBD2 (5 bases). The V gene lost 2 bases and the J gene lost 4 bases, with 12 bases spanning the gap. The CDR3 is made up of 14 amino acids. Germline lookup yields CDR1 MDHEN and CDR2 SYDVKM.

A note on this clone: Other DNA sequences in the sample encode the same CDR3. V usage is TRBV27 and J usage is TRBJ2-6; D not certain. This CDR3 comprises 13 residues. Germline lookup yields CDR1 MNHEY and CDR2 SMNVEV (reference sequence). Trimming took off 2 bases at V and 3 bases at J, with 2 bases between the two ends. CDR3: CASSLLGANVLTF. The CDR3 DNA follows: TGTGCCAGCAGTTTACTTGGGGCCAACGTCCTGACTTTC.

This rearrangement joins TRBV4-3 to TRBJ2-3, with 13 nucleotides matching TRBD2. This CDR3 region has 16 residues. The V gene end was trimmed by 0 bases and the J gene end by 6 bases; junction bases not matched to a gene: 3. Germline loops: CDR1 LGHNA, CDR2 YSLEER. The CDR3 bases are TGCGCCAGCAGCCAAGACTGGACTAGCGGGAGTGATACGCAGTATTTT. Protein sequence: CASSQDWTSGSDTQYF.